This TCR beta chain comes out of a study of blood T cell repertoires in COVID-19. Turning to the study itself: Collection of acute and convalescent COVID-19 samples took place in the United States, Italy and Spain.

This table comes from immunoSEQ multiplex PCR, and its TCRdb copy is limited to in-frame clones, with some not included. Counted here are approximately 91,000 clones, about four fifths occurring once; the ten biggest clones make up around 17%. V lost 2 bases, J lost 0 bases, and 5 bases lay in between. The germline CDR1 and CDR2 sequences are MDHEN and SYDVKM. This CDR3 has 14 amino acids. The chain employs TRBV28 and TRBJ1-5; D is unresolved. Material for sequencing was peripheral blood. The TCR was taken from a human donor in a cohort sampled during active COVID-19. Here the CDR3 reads CASSLRGSNQPQHF. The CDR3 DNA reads TGTGCCAGCAGTTTAAGAGGTAGCAATCAGCCCCAGCATTTT. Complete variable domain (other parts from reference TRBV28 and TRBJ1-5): DVKVTQSSRYLVKRTGEKVFLECVQDMDHENMFWYRQDPGLGLRLIYFSYDVKMKEKGDIPEGYSVSREKKERFSLILESASTNQTSMYLCASSLRGSNQPQHFGDGTRLSIL.